There are a few counts of the clone carrying this T cell receptor beta chain. This CDR3 has 14 amino acids. The ends were cut back, 4 bases at V and 4 bases at J, with 12 bases in the middle. CDR1 is SNHLY, CDR2 FYNNEI, per germline. The data belong to a study of T cell changes during pregnancy in multiple sclerosis. Sequenced by immunoSEQ multiplex PCR; TCRdb stores in-frame clones only, minus some. The sample has over 30,000 clones; around nine tenths are singletons. This chain uses TRBV2 with TRBJ2-3, with D tentatively TRBD1 (5 bases). The sequenced sample was CD4+ T cells from peripheral blood mononuclear cells, obtained in the second trimester of pregnancy. The source of this sequence is a female donor in good health, enrolled as a control in a pregnancy study. The CDR3 sequence: CASSGWEGADTQYF. In DNA, the CDR3 is TGTGCCAGCAGTGGGTGGGAAGGGGCAGATACGCAGTATTTT. The full variable domain, with the rest looked up from reference TRBV2 and TRBJ2-3, is EPEVTQTPSHQVTQMGQEVILRCVPISNHLYFYWYRQILGQKVEFLVSFYNNEISEKSEIFDDQFSVERPDGSNFTLKIRSTKLEDSAMYFCASSGWEGADTQYFGPGTRLTVL.